This T cell receptor (beta chain) was retrieved from a study of cytotoxic CD8 clonotypes in ibrutinib-treated CLL. TCRdb's copy holds only in-frame clones and misses some; the assay was immunoSEQ multiplex PCR. The sample records around 300,000 clones, approximately 80% being singletons. The CDR3 runs to 15 residues. V was trimmed by 1 base and J by 8 bases, leaving 17 bases between them. Germline CDR1 is SGHAT and CDR2 is FQNNGV. The rearrangement links TRBV11-2 to TRBJ1-2; D is uncertain. The sample consisted of PBMCs, taken before ibrutinib treatment. The TCR was taken from a human donor with chronic lymphocytic leukemia. The CDR3 DNA sequence: TGTGCCAGCAGCTTAGCCGTCAGCGGCCCTGGGGGCTACACCTTC. It encodes CASSLAVSGPGGYTF.